A single sample is the source of the 20 T cell receptor beta chains below, sequenced in a study of OX40 agonist ivuxolimab in advanced cancers. Libraries were prepared by immunoSEQ multiplex PCR; TCRdb keeps only in-frame clonotypes and omits some of them. The sample comprises over 50,000 clones, about 88% of which are singletons, and over 15% rests with the top ten. The sequencing used CD4+ or CD8+ T cells sorted from blood, collected in a trial of the OX40 agonist ivuxolimab. All receptors come from an adult with an advanced solid tumor such as melanoma, head and neck, liver or kidney cancer.

There are a few counts of this clone. The chain combines TRBV4-3 with TRBJ2-4; 7 bases agree with TRBD2. Germline loops: CDR1 LGHNA, CDR2 YSLEER. Trimming at V came to 4 bases and at J to 7 bases, leaving 4 bases not matched to a gene. This CDR3 region has 13 residues. The CDR3 bases are TGCGCCAGCAGCCCGAGCGGGGAGAACATTCAGTACTTC. It yields the protein CASSPSGENIQYF.

This clone was found once. This sequence joins TRBV7-8 and TRBJ2-7, with D possibly TRBD2 on 6 matching bases. The V and J ends lost 5 bases and 2 bases respectively, with 16 bases between them. The CDR3 has 15 amino acids. In germline, CDR1 is SGHVS, CDR2 FQNEAQ. CDR3 DNA: TGTGCCAGCAGCCCGGTAGGGCGGGAACCCTACGAGCAGTACTTC. Translating gives CASSPVGREPYEQYF. Full variable domain (missing parts from reference TRBV7-8 and TRBJ2-7): GAGVSQSPRYKVAKRGQDVALRCDPISGHVSLFWYQQALGQGPEFLTYFQNEAQLDKSGLPSDRFFAERPEGSVSTLKIQRTQQEDSAVYLCASSPVGREPYEQYFGPGTRLTVT.

This chain uses TRBV28 with TRBJ2-2; D unresolved. From germline, CDR1 is MDHEN and CDR2 SYDVKM. The CDR3 has 13 amino acids. Trimming cost V 2 bases and J 1 base, with 2 bases left between them. The CDR3 loop reads CASSLVNTGELFF. The CDR3 DNA reads TGTGCCAGCAGTTTAGTGAACACCGGGGAGCTGTTTTTT.

This chain connects TRBV28 to TRBJ1-1; maybe TRBD1 (5 bases). The CDR3 covers 12 residues. The germline V gene has CDR1 MDHEN and CDR2 SYDVKM. V shed 8 bases and J shed 0 bases, with 7 bases lying between them. This CDR3 reads CASLGVNTEAFF. CDR3 sequence (DNA): TGTGCCAGCCTGGGGGTGAACACTGAAGCTTTCTTT.

This chain links TRBV13 with TRBJ2-2, with D possibly TRBD2 on 5 matching bases. The CDR3 consists of 15 residues. Trimming left V 1 base short and J 3 bases short, with 9 bases between. Germline V lookup: CDR1 PRHDT, CDR2 FYEKMQ (reference sequence). The CDR3 nucleotides are TGTGCCAGCAGCTTAGTAGGTAGCGACACCGGGGAGCTGTTTTTT. Protein product: CASSLVGSDTGELFF.

The V call is TRBV13, the J call TRBJ2-7, with D perhaps TRBD1 (6 bases). Germline CDR1 reads PRHDT; CDR2 reads FYEKMQ (reference sequence). V lost 2 bases to trimming and J lost 7 bases, with 9 bases between them. The CDR3 contains 12 residues. The CDR3 protein is CASSLQGNEQYF. The CDR3 coding sequence is TGTGCCAGCAGCTTACAGGGGAATGAGCAGTACTTC.

Here the CDR3 DNA reads TGTGCCAGCACACAGACAGGGGGGATGAACACTGAAGCTTTCTTT. This sequence encodes CASTQTGGMNTEAFF. The rearrangement uses TRBV27 and TRBJ1-1; 9 bases are shared with TRBD1. With V trimmed by 7 bases and J by 0 bases, 6 bases remained unmatched. This CDR3 is 15 amino acids long. From germline, CDR1 is MNHEY and CDR2 SMNVEV (reference sequence).

The chain has TRBV6-5 and TRBJ2-1, with 11 bases aligning to TRBD2. Germline loops: CDR1 MNHEY, CDR2 SVGAGI. V lost 7 bases and J lost 4; bases outside the gene matches: 6. The CDR3 sequence is 15 residues long. The CDR3 nucleotides are TGTGCCAGCACTAGCGGGGGGACCTCGTACAATGAGCAGTTCTTC. Its protein product is CASTSGGTSYNEQFF.

The chain links TRBV6-1 to TRBJ1-1; TRBD1 matches 8 bases. This CDR3 has 13 residues. In germline, CDR1 is MNHNS, CDR2 SASEGT. J gave up 5 bases and V 7 bases, and 6 bases lay outside the gene matches. CDR3 in DNA: TGTGCCAGCATTCGGACAGGGAGGACTGAAGCTTTCTTT. This sequence encodes CASIRTGRTEAFF.

CDR3 region: CASSYGPSLNQPQHF. The CDR3 DNA follows: TGTGCCAGCAGTTACGGACCCAGCCTCAATCAGCCCCAGCATTTT. The chain couples TRBV6-5 to TRBJ1-5; D not certain. From germline, CDR1 is MNHEY and CDR2 SVGAGI. Trimming left V 2 bases short and J 3 bases short, with 11 bases between. The CDR3 totals 15 residues.

This chain connects TRBV19 to TRBJ1-1; D unresolved. The CDR3 runs 13 residues. Germline loops: CDR1 LNHDA, CDR2 SQIVND (reference sequence). Trimming removed 5 bases from V and 7 bases from J, with 14 bases in between. CDR3 coding DNA: TGTGCCAGTAGTTCGCACAGCAGTGTTGAAGCTTTCTTT. Protein sequence: CASSSHSSVEAFF.

The chain is built from TRBV11-2 and TRBJ2-3; 7 nucleotides align to TRBD2. The CDR3 totals 18 residues. The V gene end was trimmed by 2 bases and the J gene end by 6 bases; junction bases not matched to a gene: 17. The germline gives CDR1 SGHAT, CDR2 FQNNGV. CDR3 protein: CASSLTPGGLSFSDTQYF. As DNA, the CDR3 is TGTGCCAGCAGCTTAACTCCGGGGGGACTATCTTTTTCCGATACGCAGTATTTT.

This rearrangement joins TRBV20-1 to TRBJ2-1; D is unresolved. The ends were cut back, 4 bases at V and 8 bases at J, with 9 bases in the middle. CDR1 is DFQATT, CDR2 SNEGSKA, per germline (reference sequence). The CDR3 runs 11 residues. CDR3 DNA: TGCAGTGCTACTAGTTATGATGAGCAGTTCTTC. Translation gives CSATSYDEQFF.

The chain is built from TRBV6-5 and TRBJ2-1, with 13 bases identical to TRBD2. CDR3 length: 15 residues. Trimming removed 2 bases from V and 8 bases from J; junction bases left unmatched: 3. Germline V gene data show CDR1 as MNHEY and CDR2 as SVGAGI. CDR3 sequence reads: CASSYRTSGSDEQFF. The CDR3 DNA sequence: TGTGCCAGCAGTTACCGGACTAGCGGGAGCGATGAGCAGTTCTTC.

This chain joins TRBV29-1 and TRBJ2-7; D is unclear. V lost 0 bases and J 5 bases, leaving 5 bases between the germline ends. CDR3 length: 11 amino acids. From germline, CDR1 is SQVTM and CDR2 ANQGSEA. The CDR3 DNA follows: TGCAGCGTTGAAGAACCCCACGAGCAGTACTTC. This gives the protein CSVEEPHEQYF.

A word on this clone: An end of the junction differs from the germline gene, which may be a read error. This chain links TRBV10-3 with TRBJ2-1; tentatively, D is TRBD1 or TRBD2 (5 bases each). Germline loops: CDR1 ENHRY, CDR2 SYGVKD. This CDR3 spans 17 amino acids. Written as DNA, the CDR3 is TGTGCCATCAGTAAGTCCGGGGCCCCGGGCTCCTACAATGAGCAGTTCTTC. Translated: CAISKSGAPGSYNEQFF.

V is TRBV6-6 and J is TRBJ2-1, with 8 bases aligning to TRBD2. This CDR3 has 15 residues. The J segment lost 8 bases and the V segment lost 1 base, leaving 7 bases of the junction unmatched. The germline gives CDR1 MNHNY, CDR2 SVGAGI (reference sequence). Written as DNA, the CDR3 is TGTGCCAGCAGTTACTTAAAGATGGGACTAGATGAGCAGTTCTTC. It translates to CASSYLKMGLDEQFF.

V and J are TRBV5-6 and TRBJ2-1; unclear D gene. This CDR3 has 13 residues. The V gene's germline CDR1 is SGHDT and CDR2 YYEEEE. Trimming removed 0 bases at V and 9 bases at J, with 10 bases between. The CDR3 DNA reads TGTGCCAGCAGCTTGGGAGTATATCCTGAGCAGTTCTTC. It specifies CASSLGVYPEQFF.

CDR3 DNA sequence: TGTGCCAGTAGTGGGACGGGACAGGCCCCCTATGGCTACACCTTC. Its protein is CASSGTGQAPYGYTF. V usage is TRBV19 and J usage is TRBJ1-2, with 8 nucleotides matching TRBD1. From germline, CDR1 is LNHDA and CDR2 SQIVND (reference sequence). V trimming: 5 bases; J trimming: 4 bases; junction bases outside the gene matches: 9. The CDR3 sequence is 15 residues long.

This clone has just a few counts. The CDR3 spells CASSPEDNYGYTF. CDR3 DNA: TGTGCCAGCAGTCCGGAGGACAACTATGGCTACACCTTC. The chain recombines TRBV28 with TRBJ1-2; D is uncertain. Trimming pared 5 bases from V and 2 bases from J, leaving 9 bases between. The germline CDR1 and CDR2 sequences are MDHEN and SYDVKM. This CDR3 spans 13 amino acids.